This record covers a single T cell receptor beta chain. What it binds is not known. The CDR3 is 16 residues long. The germline V and J ends were trimmed by 3 bases and 0 bases, with 12 bases remaining between them. Each CDR3 protein gets one entry after TCRdb re-called the RT-PCR reads with MiXCR. The sample has some 520,000 distinct CDR3 sequences, 15% to 20% seen once. These data originate in a study of response to subunit inactivated influenza vaccine. Findings of the study overall: With each seasonal influenza vaccination, the authors suggested, few new T cells are recruited.

The sample here was CD4+ T cells sorted from PBMCs, taken less than 30 months after vaccination. The sequence was obtained from a man aged 50-75 years who received an inactivated influenza vaccine. The chain joins TRBV12-3 or TRBV12-4 to TRBJ1-3, with D hard to call. As DNA, the CDR3 is TGTGCCAGCAGTTTCCCCGCGGGAAACTCTGGAAACACCATATATTTT. This codes for CASSFPAGNSGNTIYF.